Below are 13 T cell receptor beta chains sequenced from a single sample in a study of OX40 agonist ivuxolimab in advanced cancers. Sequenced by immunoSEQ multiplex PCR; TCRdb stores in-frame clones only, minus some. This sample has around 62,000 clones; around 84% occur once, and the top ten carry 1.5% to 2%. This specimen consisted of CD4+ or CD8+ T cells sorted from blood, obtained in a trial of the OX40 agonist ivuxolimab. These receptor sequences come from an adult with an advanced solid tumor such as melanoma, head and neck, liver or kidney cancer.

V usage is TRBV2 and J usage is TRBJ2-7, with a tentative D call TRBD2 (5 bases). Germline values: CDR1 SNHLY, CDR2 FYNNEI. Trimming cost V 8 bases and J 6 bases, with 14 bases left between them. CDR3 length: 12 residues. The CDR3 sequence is CASAQAAAEQYF. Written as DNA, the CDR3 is TGTGCCAGCGCCCAGGCAGCGGCCGAGCAGTACTTC.

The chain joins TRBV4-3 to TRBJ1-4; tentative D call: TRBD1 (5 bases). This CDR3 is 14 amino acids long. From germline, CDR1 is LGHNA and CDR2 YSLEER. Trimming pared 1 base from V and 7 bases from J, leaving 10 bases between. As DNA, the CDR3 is TGCGCCAGCAGCCAAGGGGGGACGGGTGAAAAACTGTTTTTT. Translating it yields CASSQGGTGEKLFF.

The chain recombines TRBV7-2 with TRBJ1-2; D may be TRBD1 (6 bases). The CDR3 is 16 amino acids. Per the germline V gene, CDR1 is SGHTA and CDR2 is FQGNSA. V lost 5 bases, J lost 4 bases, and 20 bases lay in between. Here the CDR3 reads CASSKTVTGGGYGYTF. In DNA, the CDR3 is TGTGCCAGCAGCAAAACCGTCACGGGGGGCGGCTATGGCTACACCTTC. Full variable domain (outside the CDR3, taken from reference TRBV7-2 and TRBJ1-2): GAGVSQSPSNKVTEKGKDVELRCDPISGHTALYWYRQSLGQGLEFLIYFQGNSAPDKSGLPSDRFSAERTGGSVSTLTIQRTQQEDSAVYLCASSKTVTGGGYGYTFGSGTRLTVV.

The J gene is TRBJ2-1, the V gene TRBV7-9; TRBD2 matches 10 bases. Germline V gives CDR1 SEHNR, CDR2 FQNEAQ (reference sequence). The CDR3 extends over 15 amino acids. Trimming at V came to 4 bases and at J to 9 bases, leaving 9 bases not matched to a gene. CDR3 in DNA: TGTGCCAGCAGCTCCAGACTAAGCGGGAGGGGTGAGCAGTTCTTC. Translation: CASSSRLSGRGEQFF.

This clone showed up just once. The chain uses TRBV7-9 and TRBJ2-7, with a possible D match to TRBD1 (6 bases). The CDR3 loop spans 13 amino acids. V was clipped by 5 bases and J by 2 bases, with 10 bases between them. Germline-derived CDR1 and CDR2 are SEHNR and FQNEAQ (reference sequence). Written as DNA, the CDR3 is TGTGCCAGCAGCACAGGACAGCCCTACGAGCAGTACTTC. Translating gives CASSTGQPYEQYF.

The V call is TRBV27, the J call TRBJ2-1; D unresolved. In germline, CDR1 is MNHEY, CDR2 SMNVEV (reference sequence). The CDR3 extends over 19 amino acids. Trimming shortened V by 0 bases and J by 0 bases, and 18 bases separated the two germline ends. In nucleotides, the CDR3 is TGTGCCAGCAGTTTATCCCCTCTCGGACGGACCCGCTCCTACAATGAGCAGTTCTTC. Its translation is CASSLSPLGRTRSYNEQFF.

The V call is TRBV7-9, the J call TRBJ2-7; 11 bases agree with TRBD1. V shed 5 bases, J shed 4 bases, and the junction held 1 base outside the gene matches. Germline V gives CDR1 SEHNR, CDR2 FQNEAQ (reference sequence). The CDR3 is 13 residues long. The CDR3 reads CASSRDRGYEQYF. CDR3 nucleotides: TGTGCCAGCAGCCGGGACAGGGGGTACGAGCAGTACTTC.

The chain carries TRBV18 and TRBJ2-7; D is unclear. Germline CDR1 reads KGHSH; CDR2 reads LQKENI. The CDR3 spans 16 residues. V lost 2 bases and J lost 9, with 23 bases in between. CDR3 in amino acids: CASSPGSGGGIDLQYF. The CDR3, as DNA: TGTGCCAGCTCACCAGGGTCGGGTGGCGGTATAGATTTGCAGTACTTC.

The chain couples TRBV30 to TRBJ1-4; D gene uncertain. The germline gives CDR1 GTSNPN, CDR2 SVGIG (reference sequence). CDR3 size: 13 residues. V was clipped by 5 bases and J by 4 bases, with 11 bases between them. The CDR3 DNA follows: TGTGCCTGGGCTCAGAGGGTTAATGAAAAACTGTTTTTT. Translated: CAWAQRVNEKLFF.

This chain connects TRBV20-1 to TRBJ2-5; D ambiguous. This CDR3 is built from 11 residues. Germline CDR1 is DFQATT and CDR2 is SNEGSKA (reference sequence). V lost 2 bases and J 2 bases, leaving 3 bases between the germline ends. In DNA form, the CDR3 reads TGCAGTGCTAGAACTCAAGAGACCCAGTACTTC. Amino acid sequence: CSARTQETQYF.

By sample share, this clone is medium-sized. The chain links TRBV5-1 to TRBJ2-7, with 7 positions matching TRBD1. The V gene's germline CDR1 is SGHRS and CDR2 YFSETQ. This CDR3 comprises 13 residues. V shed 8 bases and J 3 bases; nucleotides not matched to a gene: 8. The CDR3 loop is CASHDRVGYEQYF. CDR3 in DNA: TGCGCCAGTCATGACAGGGTTGGCTACGAGCAGTACTTC.

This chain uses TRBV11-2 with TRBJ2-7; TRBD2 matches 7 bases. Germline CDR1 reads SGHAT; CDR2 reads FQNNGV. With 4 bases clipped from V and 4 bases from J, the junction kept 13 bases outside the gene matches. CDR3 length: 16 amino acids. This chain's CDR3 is CASSWGGIGSGYEQYF. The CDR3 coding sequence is TGTGCCAGCAGCTGGGGTGGGATTGGTAGCGGGTACGAGCAGTACTTC.

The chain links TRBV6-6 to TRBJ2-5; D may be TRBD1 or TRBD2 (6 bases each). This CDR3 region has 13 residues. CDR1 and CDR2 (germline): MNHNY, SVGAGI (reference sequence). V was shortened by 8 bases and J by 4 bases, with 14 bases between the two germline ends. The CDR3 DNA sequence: TGTGCCAGCCGTCGGGGGCCTGGAGAGACCCAGTACTTC. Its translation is CASRRGPGETQYF.